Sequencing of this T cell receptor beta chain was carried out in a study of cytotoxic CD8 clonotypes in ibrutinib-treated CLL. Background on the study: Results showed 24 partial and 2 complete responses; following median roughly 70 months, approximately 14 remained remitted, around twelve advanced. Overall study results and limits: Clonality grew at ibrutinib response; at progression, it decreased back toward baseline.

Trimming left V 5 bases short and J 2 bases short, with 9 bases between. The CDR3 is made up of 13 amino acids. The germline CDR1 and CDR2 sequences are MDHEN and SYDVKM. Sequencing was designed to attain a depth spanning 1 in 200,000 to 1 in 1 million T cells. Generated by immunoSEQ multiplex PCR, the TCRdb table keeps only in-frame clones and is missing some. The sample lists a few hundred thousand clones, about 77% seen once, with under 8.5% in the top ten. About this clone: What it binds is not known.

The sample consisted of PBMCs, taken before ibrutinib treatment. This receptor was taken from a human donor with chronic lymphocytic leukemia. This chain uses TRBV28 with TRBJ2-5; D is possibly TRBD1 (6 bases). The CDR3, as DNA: TGTGCCAGCAGTCACAGGGTACAAGAGACCCAGTACTTC. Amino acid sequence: CASSHRVQETQYF.